The clone carrying this T cell receptor beta chain was picked up a small number of times. Its antigen is unidentified. This record comes from a study of vaccination and CD4 T cells after COVID-19. Background on the study: Comprising six males and four females, the convalescent participants counted two Hispanic individuals among them. Whole-study findings and limits: Convalescent patients saw a median about 85% of their reactive clones show up only after vaccination.

Cultured CD4+ T-cell DNA underwent Oncomine TCR Beta short-read sequencing. TCRdb reprocessed the PCR reads via MiXCR and lists one record per CDR3 protein. The data hold roughly 15,000 distinct CDR3 sequences, with around two fifths observed a single time. The treatment was: roughly ten-day PBMC culture with coronavirus spike peptide pools or control peptides (ViraFEST assay). The germline V gene encodes CDR1 SGHRS and CDR2 YFSETQ. The CDR3 contains 13 residues. V was pared by 4 bases and J by 2 bases, with 2 bases of the junction left unmatched. The chain employs TRBV5-1 and TRBJ2-7, with TRBD1 identical over 8 bases. This sequence originates from a human donor who had recovered from COVID-19. The specimen was CD4+ T cells from blood, cultured in vitro. The CDR3 DNA reads as TGCGCCAGCAGCGTGGGACAGGCCTACGAGCAGTACTTC. It codes for CASSVGQAYEQYF.